This paragraph reports one TCR beta chain. This sample stems from a study of T cell changes during pregnancy in multiple sclerosis. V lost 3 bases, J lost 8 bases, and 11 bases lay in between. This CDR3 region has 13 residues. The germline CDR1 and CDR2 sequences are SGHDN and FVKESK. Sequenced by immunoSEQ multiplex PCR; TCRdb stores in-frame clones only, minus some. There are more than 55,000 clones in the sample; about nine tenths occur only once, and about 2% lies in the top ten. The sequence came from a female donor in good health, enrolled as a control in a pregnancy study. The chain has TRBV14 and TRBJ2-1; tentative D call: TRBD1 (6 bases). The sample here was peripheral blood, taken in the third trimester of pregnancy. The CDR3 sequence is CASSQGAGDEQFF. CDR3 coding DNA: TGTGCCAGCAGCCAGGGGGCTGGGGATGAGCAGTTCTTC.